The clone carrying this T cell receptor beta chain showed up just a few times. Germline CDR1 and CDR2: KGHSH and LQKENI. Trimming removed 4 bases at V and 0 bases at J, with 7 bases between. The CDR3 has 14 residues. MiXCR, run by TCRdb on the 5' RACE reads, gives a single entry per CDR3 protein. Among roughly 46,000 distinct CDR3 sequences listed, 25% to 35% were seen once. The sequence came from a female donor with breast cancer. V gene TRBV18 combines with J gene TRBJ1-5, with no clear D. The sequencing sample was made of naive CD4+ T cells sorted from blood. Stated subset: naive CD4+ T cells, CD4+CD45RA+CD25-. CDR3 sequence: CASSLTDSNQPQHF. Here the CDR3 DNA reads TGTGCCAGCTCACTGACGGATAGCAATCAGCCCCAGCATTTT.